Here is one TCR beta chain with its context. TCRdb redid the calling of the 5' RACE reads with MiXCR, one entry per CDR3 protein. In the table there are fewer than 650,000 distinct CDR3 sequences, 17% of which are singletons. This sample stems from a study of T-cell memory formation after mild COVID-19. V shed 8 bases, J shed 0 bases, and the junction held 5 bases outside the gene matches. This CDR3 region has 15 residues. The sequenced sample was PBMCs or a T cell subset sorted from them (not recorded which). This clonotype was obtained from an adult woman who had mild COVID-19 (a few samples of this study predate the infection). Cell type and time point are not known. The V gene is TRBV12-3 or TRBV12-4, the J gene TRBJ2-2, with 8 bases identical to TRBD1. The CDR3 DNA is TGTGCCAGCCGCGACAGGGGCGCGAACACCGGGGAGCTGTTTTTT. Residues: CASRDRGANTGELFF.